Here is one T cell receptor (beta chain) with its context. Its specificity is unknown. This specimen belongs to a study of a mutant IDH1 vaccine in newly diagnosed glioma. As for the study in general: First vaccine doses came 4-6 weeks after radiotherapy alone, or with temozolomide cycles. Week 47 marked visit V13, whereas week 35 marked visit V12. Study observations and caveats: Patients showed vaccine-induced immune responses at a rate of approximately 93%.

Profiled with immunoSEQ multiplex PCR; TCRdb holds only in-frame clones, not every one. The top ten clones hold roughly 6.8% of a sample with about 48,000 clones, roughly 84% of them seen once. Specified time point: week 35, safety follow-up. With topical imiquimod, each dose of the vaccine consisted of 300 ug of mutant IDH1 20-mer peptide. At weeks 1, 3, 5, 7, 11, 15, 19 and 23, patients received a vaccination, eight in all. Per the germline V gene, CDR1 is SGHDT and CDR2 is YYEEEE. The CDR3 has 14 amino acids. The trim removed 3 bases at V and 1 base at J, leaving 1 base unmatched. The sequences come from PBMCs, collected from a glioma patient whose treatment included an IDH1 peptide vaccine. The sequence was collected from a man aged 35-49 years with glioma. The J gene is TRBJ1-2, the V gene TRBV5-6; 9 bases map to TRBD1. CDR3 sequence: CASSWDRVNYGYTF. As DNA, the CDR3 is TGTGCCAGCAGCTGGGACAGGGTTAACTATGGCTACACCTTC.